These T cell receptor beta chains were read from a single sample in a study of cytomegalovirus exposure and HLA in healthy donors. TCRdb keeps only in-frame clones here, not all; method: immunoSEQ multiplex PCR. This sample has about 190,000 clones; roughly 75% occur once, and the top ten carry more than 4.5%. Source material: PBMCs. The source of these receptors is a young man in good health and CMV-seropositive. Each CDR3 is given with its conserved first and last residue. A D gene is named only where the DNA matches it firmly. Some rows have no size entry. The others give once, few or many, or a class for an expanded clone.

j_gene	abundance	d_gene	len	v_gene	CDR3aa	CDR3nt
TRBJ1-3	.	.	14	TRBV5-8	CASSLAGGGNTIYF	TGTGCCAGCAGCTTAGCAGGTGGAGGAAACACCATATATTTT
TRBJ2-1	.	TRBD1	13	TRBV7-3	CASSRDRGNEQFF	TGTGCCAGCAGCCGCGACAGGGGCAATGAGCAGTTCTTC
TRBJ2-7	few	TRBD2	17	TRBV5-4	CASSSGLAGVRSYEQYF	TGTGCCAGCAGCTCGGGACTAGCGGGAGTGCGGTCCTACGAGCAGTACTTC
TRBJ2-2	.	TRBD1	15	TRBV12-5	CASGLGQGNTGELFF	TGTGCTAGTGGCCTCGGACAGGGGAACACCGGGGAGCTGTTTTTT
TRBJ2-7	.	TRBD2	17	TRBV4-3	CASSQERRTSGAYEQYF	TGCGCCAGCAGCCAAGAGAGGAGGACTAGCGGAGCCTACGAGCAGTACTTC
TRBJ2-5	.	.	14	TRBV5-4	CASSLVASEETQYF	TGTGCCAGCAGCTTGGTCGCTAGCGAAGAGACCCAGTACTTC
TRBJ2-7	.	TRBD2	16	TRBV5-6	CASSESWTSVVYEQYF	TGTGCCAGCAGCGAAAGCTGGACTAGTGTCGTCTACGAGCAGTACTTC
TRBJ2-1	few	.	16	TRBV9	CASSETGTGPYNEQFF	TGTGCCAGCAGCGAGACCGGGACTGGCCCCTACAATGAGCAGTTCTTC
TRBJ1-5	.	.	16	TRBV28	CASRNPSGGGNQPQHF	TGTGCCAGCAGAAACCCGTCGGGGGGTGGAAATCAGCCCCAGCATTTT
TRBJ1-2	.	TRBD1	16	TRBV30	CAWSRGQGLTGYGYTF	TGTGCCTGGAGCCGGGGACAGGGTTTGACGGGCTATGGCTACACCTTC
TRBJ2-3	once	.	16	TRBV7-2	CASSRRLGATTDTQYF	TGTGCCAGCAGTCGCCGACTGGGGGCAACCACAGATACGCAGTATTTT
TRBJ2-5	.	.	15	TRBV7-2	CASSLEAGRQETQYF	TGTGCCAGCAGCTTAGAAGCAGGGAGGCAAGAGACCCAGTACTTC
TRBJ1-2	.	TRBD1	15	TRBV19	CASRPTGGANYGYTF	TGTGCCAGTAGGCCGACAGGGGGCGCCAACTATGGCTACACCTTC
TRBJ2-1	.	.	16	TRBV15	CATSREEGGGYNEQFF	TGTGCCACCAGCAGAGAAGAGGGAGGGGGGTACAATGAGCAGTTCTTC
TRBJ2-2	.	TRBD2	19	TRBV19	CASRLRGLAGGGNTGELFF	TGTGCCAGTAGGCTCCGGGGACTAGCGGGAGGTGGGAACACCGGGGAGCTGTTTTTT
TRBJ2-7	.	TRBD2	13	TRBV30	CAWSVRGGDEQYF	TGTGCCTGGAGTGTACGCGGGGGGGACGAGCAGTACTTC
TRBJ2-5	.	.	10	TRBV6-1	CASSRGTQYF	TGTGCCAGCAGTCGGGGGACCCAGTACTTC
TRBJ1-1	.	.	15	TRBV27	CASSFGQIMNTEAFF	TGTGCCAGCAGTTTTGGACAGATCATGAACACTGAAGCTTTCTTT
TRBJ1-4	few	TRBD1	13	TRBV7-9	CASSPGQAVKLFF	TGTGCCAGCAGTCCGGGACAGGCCGTTAAACTGTTTTTT
TRBJ1-1	.	.	15	TRBV27	CASSLGGSSWTEAFF	TGTGCCAGCAGTTTAGGAGGGTCGAGTTGGACTGAAGCTTTCTTT
TRBJ1-4	.	.	15	TRBV6-6	CASRTPGGANEKLFF	TGTGCCAGCAGGACTCCGGGGGGAGCTAATGAAAAACTGTTTTTT
TRBJ2-5	.	TRBD2	17	TRBV7-3	CASSLSIGTSLQETQYF	TGTGCCAGCAGCTTGAGCATCGGGACTAGCCTCCAAGAGACCCAGTACTTC
TRBJ2-7	.	TRBD2	15	TRBV11-1	CASSLAPGRAYEQYF	TGTGCCAGCAGCTTAGCGCCAGGGAGGGCCTACGAGCAGTACTTC
TRBJ2-7	.	.	13	TRBV14	CASSRLGVYEQYF	TGTGCCAGCAGCAGACTAGGGGTCTACGAGCAGTACTTC